One and the same sample provided the 4 T cell receptor beta chains below, sequenced in a study of T-cell reconstitution after alpha-beta-depleted transplantation in children (dated by TCRdb to 2015 to 2016). The treatment or condition tag for this specimen amounts to: allogeneic hematopoietic cell transplantation with graft depleted of TCRalphabeta T cells and CD19 B cells. Libraries were constructed by PCR. TCRdb lists the instrument as Illumina HiSeq 2500. TCR libraries were prepared with molecular barcoding, using unique molecular identifiers to normalize TCRbeta repertoire quantification. The public reads were run again by TCRdb, first through fastp at Q25 and then through MiXCR, and only productive beta chains were kept. One record per CDR3 amino acid sequence lists the most common genes and DNA. In this sample the table shows 80,000 or so distinct CDR3 sequences, roughly 14% of which occur a single time. The ten largest make up 27% of the sample.

The sequencing here drew on PBMCs, mostly from graft donor cells, taken 180 days after TCRalphabeta/CD19-depleted stem cell transplant. These TCRs come from a male patient aged 2 to 10 who had a stem cell transplant for acute lymphoblastic leukemia, so the T cells may come from the graft donor.

This sequence joins TRBV5-1 and TRBJ2-5; D possibly uses TRBD1 or TRBD2 (6 bases each). CDR3 length: 14 residues. The germline CDR1 and CDR2 sequences are SGHRS and YFSETQ. V was cut by 5 bases and J by 5 bases, with 16 bases left in between. The CDR3 spells CASSRGAPRETQYF. CDR3 nucleotide sequence: TGCGCCAGCAGTAGGGGGGCGCCGAGGGAGACCCAGTACTTC. The full variable domain, completed using reference TRBV5-1 and TRBJ2-5, is KAGVTQTPRYLIKTRGQQVTLSCSPISGHRSVSWYQQTPGQGLQFLFEYFSETQRNKGNFPGRFSGRQFSNSRSEMNVSTLELGDSALYLCASSRGAPRETQYFGPGTRLLVL.

The gene calls are TRBV5-1 and TRBJ2-1; 9 nucleotides agree with TRBD2. Germline assignment: CDR1 SGHRS and CDR2 YFSETQ. J lost 6 bases, V lost 2 bases, and 12 bases had no gene match. CDR3 length: 17 amino acids. The CDR3 region has the DNA TGCGCCAGCAGCTTACTCATGAGGCGGGGGGGCTTCAATGAGCAGTTCTTC. Translated: CASSLLMRRGGFNEQFF.

The CDR3 region is CASSGQGAYTEAFF. The CDR3 DNA reads TGTGCCAGTAGTGGACAGGGAGCGTACACTGAAGCTTTCTTT. V gene TRBV19 combines with J gene TRBJ1-1, with TRBD1 matching over 8 bases. Germline-derived CDR1 and CDR2 are LNHDA and SQIVND (reference sequence). The CDR3 has 14 residues. V lost 5 bases to trimming and J lost 3 bases; unmatched junction nucleotides: 5. Full variable domain (rest looked up from reference TRBV19 and TRBJ1-1): DGGITQSPKYLFRKEGQNVTLSCEQNLNHDAMYWYRQDPGQGLRLIYYSQIVNDFQKGDIAEGYSVSREKKESFPLTVTSAQKNPTAFYLCASSGQGAYTEAFFGQGTRLTVV.

The CDR3 sequence: CASRVRGASSPLHF. The CDR3, as DNA: TGTGCCAGCCGGGTCAGAGGGGCGAGTTCACCCCTCCACTTT. This sequence joins TRBV27 and TRBJ1-6; a weak D match, TRBD1 (5 bases). The length of the CDR3 is 14 residues. The V gene's germline CDR1 is MNHEY and CDR2 SMNVEV (reference sequence). Trimming left V 8 bases short and J 9 bases short, with 17 bases between.